This is a list of T cell receptor beta chains from one sample in a study of T cells after yellow fever vaccination. TCRdb reprocessed the 5' RACE reads with MiXCR, giving one entry per CDR3 protein. The sample records about 130,000 distinct CDR3 sequences, nearly 7.5% being singletons. This material consisted of CD4+ T cells sorted from PBMCs, taken 10 days after the first yellow fever vaccination. The receptors derive from a young man who received the YFV17D yellow fever vaccine. The CDR3 runs from the conserved cysteine through the conserved F or W. The D gene is left open where the match is weak. A clone size is listed for some rows: how often the clone was seen (once, few, many), or a class if it is expanded.

V	D	size	J	DNA	CDR3
TRBV4-3	.	many	TRBJ1-5	TGCGCCAGCAGCCAAGATGGTCCAGGGGCCTATAGCAATCAGCCCCAGCATTTT	CASSQDGPGAYSNQPQHF
TRBV18	.	many	TRBJ1-2	TGTGCCAGCTCACCACTCGACACTACCTATGGCTACACCTTC	CASSPLDTTYGYTF
TRBV7-2	.	many	TRBJ1-5	TGTGCCAGCCTACAGGACCTCAATCAGCCCCAGCATTTT	CASLQDLNQPQHF
TRBV12-3/TRBV12-4	TRBD1	few	TRBJ2-1	TGTGCCAGCAGCAGGGACAGGGGTGGCGATGAGCAGTTCTTC	CASSRDRGGDEQFF
TRBV5-1	.	many	TRBJ2-2	TGCGCCAGCAGCGGGGCGAGTGGGACCGGGGAGCTGTTTTTT	CASSGASGTGELFF
TRBV5-1	.	many	TRBJ2-1	TGCGCCAGCAGCTTGGGAGTGCTCGGGCTAGATGAGCAGTTCTTC	CASSLGVLGLDEQFF
TRBV7-3	TRBD2	many	TRBJ2-3	TGTGCCAGCAGCTTAAGTAGCGGGGGGGTGGCAGATACGCAGTATTTT	CASSLSSGGVADTQYF
TRBV5-1	TRBD1	many	TRBJ2-2	TGCGCCAGCAGCTTGATGGGACAGGGAACCGGGGAGCTGTTTTTT	CASSLMGQGTGELFF
TRBV19	TRBD1	.	TRBJ1-2	TGTGCCAGTAGTACCCCGACAGGGACCAACTATGGCTACACCTTC	CASSTPTGTNYGYTF
TRBV7-2	.	many	TRBJ2-2	TGTGCCAGCAGCTTAGGGGGGTCAGGGACGACCTGGGAGCTGTTTTTT	CASSLGGSGTTWELFF
TRBV12-3/TRBV12-4	.	many	TRBJ1-5	TGTGCCAGCAGTCGTTACAGCATGAGGGTCGGGCAGCCCCAGCATTTT	CASSRYSMRVGQPQHF
TRBV4-2	.	many	TRBJ2-5	TGTGCCAGCAGCCTCAGTCCGGGGACCCCAGAGACCCAGTACTTC	CASSLSPGTPETQYF
TRBV3-1	TRBD2	many	TRBJ2-3	TGTGCCAGCAGCCAAGGGGTCAGCGGGGGGGCCGGTACGCAGTATTTT	CASSQGVSGGAGTQYF
TRBV5-1	.	many	TRBJ2-3	TGCGCCAGCAGCCCCGGGACTAGCACAGATACGCAGTATTTT	CASSPGTSTDTQYF
TRBV12-3/TRBV12-4	.	many	TRBJ2-5	TGTGCCAGCAGGTTCACGGAAAACCAAGAGACCCAGTACTTC	CASRFTENQETQYF
TRBV5-1	TRBD2	.	TRBJ2-7	TGCGCCAGCAGCCGGACCCTAGCGGGGGGGCCGCGGGAGCAGTACTTC	CASSRTLAGGPREQYF
TRBV20-1	.	few	TRBJ2-5	TGCAGTCTGGCGGGGCTAAATCAAGAGACCCAGTACTTC	CSLAGLNQETQYF
TRBV23-1	.	.	TRBJ1-5	TGCGCCAGCAGTCAATCGCGAAGCACTCAGCCCCAGCATTTT	CASSQSRSTQPQHF
TRBV19	.	many	TRBJ1-1	TGTGCCAGTAGTATCGGAGAGAGAGGAGTGGCTTTCTTT	CASSIGERGVAFF
TRBV5-1	TRBD1	many	TRBJ1-1	TGCGCCAGCACCCGACTACCCCAGGGGGGGTTGACTGAAGCTTTCTTT	CASTRLPQGGLTEAFF
TRBV5-1	.	few	TRBJ2-5	TGCGCCAGCAGCTTGAGTCCCCAAGAGACCCAGTACTTC	CASSLSPQETQYF
TRBV5-1	TRBD1	.	TRBJ2-4	TGCGCCAGCAGCTGGGGACAGGGGAACATTCAGTACTTC	CASSWGQGNIQYF
TRBV7-3	.	many	TRBJ2-1	TGTGCCAGCAGCAAACCGGACAGCCATGAGCAGTTCTTC	CASSKPDSHEQFF
TRBV6-2/TRBV6-3	.	many	TRBJ1-1	TGTGCCAGCAGTTACCCACTGGACGGGAACACTGAAGCTTTCTTT	CASSYPLDGNTEAFF
TRBV27	TRBD2	few	TRBJ2-2	TGTGCCAGCAGTTTATGGGCGGGGGGGTTTACCGGGGAGCTGTTTTTT	CASSLWAGGFTGELFF
TRBV3-1	.	many	TRBJ2-7	TGTGCCAGCAGCCTAGGGAACGAGCAGTACTTC	CASSLGNEQYF